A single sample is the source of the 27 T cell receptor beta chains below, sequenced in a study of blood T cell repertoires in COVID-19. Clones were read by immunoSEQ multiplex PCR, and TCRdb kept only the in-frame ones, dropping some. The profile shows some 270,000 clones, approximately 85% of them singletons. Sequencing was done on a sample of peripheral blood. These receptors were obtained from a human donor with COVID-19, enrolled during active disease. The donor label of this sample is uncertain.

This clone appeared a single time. This CDR3 is CASSDPGLASEQFF. Written as DNA, the CDR3 is TGCGCCAGCAGTGACCCGGGACTAGCGAGTGAGCAGTTCTTC. The rearrangement uses TRBV10-2 and TRBJ2-1; 10 bases are a match to TRBD2. The germline V gene has CDR1 WSHSY and CDR2 SAAADI. The CDR3 is 14 amino acids. Unmatched junction bases numbered 5, after V lost 3 bases and J lost 9 bases.

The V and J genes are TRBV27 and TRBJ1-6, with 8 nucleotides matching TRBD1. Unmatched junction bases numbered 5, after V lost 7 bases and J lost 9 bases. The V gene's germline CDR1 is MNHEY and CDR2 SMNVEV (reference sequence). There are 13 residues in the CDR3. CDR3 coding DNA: TGTGCCAGCATGGCAGGGGGCGGTTCACCCCTCCACTTT. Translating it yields CASMAGGGSPLHF.

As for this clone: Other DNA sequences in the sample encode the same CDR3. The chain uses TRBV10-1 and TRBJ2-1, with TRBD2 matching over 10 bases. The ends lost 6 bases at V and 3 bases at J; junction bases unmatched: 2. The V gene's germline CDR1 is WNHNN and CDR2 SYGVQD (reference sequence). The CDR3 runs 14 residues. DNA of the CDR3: TGCGCCAGCAGCTCTAGCGGGAGCTACAATGAGCAGTTCTTC. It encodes CASSSSGSYNEQFF.

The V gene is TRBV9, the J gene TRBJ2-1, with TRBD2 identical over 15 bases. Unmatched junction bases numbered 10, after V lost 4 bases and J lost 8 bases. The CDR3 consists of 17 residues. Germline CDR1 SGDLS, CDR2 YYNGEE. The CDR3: CASSLYGLAGGGDEQFF. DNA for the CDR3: TGTGCCAGCAGCTTATATGGACTAGCGGGAGGGGGGGATGAGCAGTTCTTC.

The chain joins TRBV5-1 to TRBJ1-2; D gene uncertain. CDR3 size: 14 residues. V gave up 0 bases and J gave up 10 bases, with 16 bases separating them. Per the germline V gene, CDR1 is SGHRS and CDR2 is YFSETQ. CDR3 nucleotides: TGCGCCAGCAGCTTGGGCCTAGACCCTGGAGACTACACCTTC. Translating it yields CASSLGLDPGDYTF.

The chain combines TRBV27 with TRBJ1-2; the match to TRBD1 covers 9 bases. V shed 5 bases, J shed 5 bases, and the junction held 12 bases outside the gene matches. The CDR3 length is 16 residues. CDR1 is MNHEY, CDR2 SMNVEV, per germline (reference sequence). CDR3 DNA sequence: TGTGCCAGCAGTCCCTCCCGATCAGACAGGGGGTATGGCTACACCTTC. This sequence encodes CASSPSRSDRGYGYTF.

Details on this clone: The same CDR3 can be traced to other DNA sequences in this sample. DNA of the CDR3: TGTGCCAGCAGTTTAACAGGGCCCTACGAGCAGTACTTC. Translation: CASSLTGPYEQYF. The genes are TRBV28 and TRBJ2-7; a possible D gene is TRBD1 (6 bases). V was cut by 2 bases and J by 2 bases, with 7 bases left in between. There are 13 residues in the CDR3. Germline V gene lookup returns CDR1 MDHEN and CDR2 SYDVKM.

The CDR3: CASGPRGLAGIREQFF. CDR3 DNA: TGTGCTAGTGGTCCCCGTGGACTAGCGGGGATCAGGGAGCAGTTCTTC. V gene TRBV12-5 combines with J gene TRBJ2-1, with 12 nucleotides matching TRBD2. From germline, CDR1 is LGHNT and CDR2 FRNRAP. J was trimmed by 10 bases and V by 5 bases; bases with no gene match: 12. The CDR3 runs 16 residues.

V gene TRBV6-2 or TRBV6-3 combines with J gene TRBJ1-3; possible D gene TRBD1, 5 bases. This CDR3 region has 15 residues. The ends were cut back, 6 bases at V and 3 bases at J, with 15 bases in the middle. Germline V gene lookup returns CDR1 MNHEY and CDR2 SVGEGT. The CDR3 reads CASSLGRGSGNTIYF. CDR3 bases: TGTGCCAGCAGCCTCGGGCGGGGGAGTGGAAACACCATATATTTT.

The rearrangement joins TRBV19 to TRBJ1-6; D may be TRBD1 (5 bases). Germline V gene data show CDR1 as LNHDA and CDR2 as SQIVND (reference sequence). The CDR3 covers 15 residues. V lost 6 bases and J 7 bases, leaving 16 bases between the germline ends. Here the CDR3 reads CASRSVDSLNSPLHF. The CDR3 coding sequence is TGTGCCAGTAGGTCTGTTGACAGCTTGAATTCACCCCTCCACTTT.

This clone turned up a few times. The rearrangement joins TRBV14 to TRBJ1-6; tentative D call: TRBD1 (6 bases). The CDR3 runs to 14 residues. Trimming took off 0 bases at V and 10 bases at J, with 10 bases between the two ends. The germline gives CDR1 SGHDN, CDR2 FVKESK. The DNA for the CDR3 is TGTGCCAGCAGCCAAGAGTTAACAGGGTCACCCCTCCACTTT. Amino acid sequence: CASSQELTGSPLHF.

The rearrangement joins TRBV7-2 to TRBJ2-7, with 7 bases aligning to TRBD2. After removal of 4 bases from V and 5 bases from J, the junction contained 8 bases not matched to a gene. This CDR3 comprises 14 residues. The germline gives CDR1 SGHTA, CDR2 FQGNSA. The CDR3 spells CASSSLGRAHEQYF. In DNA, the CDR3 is TGTGCCAGCAGCTCCCTTGGGAGGGCCCACGAGCAGTACTTC.

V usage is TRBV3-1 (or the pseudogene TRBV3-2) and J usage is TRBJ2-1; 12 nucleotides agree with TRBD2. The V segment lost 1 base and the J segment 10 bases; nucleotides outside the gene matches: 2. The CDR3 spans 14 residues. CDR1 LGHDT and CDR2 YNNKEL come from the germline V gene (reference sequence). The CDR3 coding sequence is TGTGCCAGCAGCCAAGGACTAGCGGGAGTCGAGCAGTTCTTC. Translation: CASSQGLAGVEQFF.

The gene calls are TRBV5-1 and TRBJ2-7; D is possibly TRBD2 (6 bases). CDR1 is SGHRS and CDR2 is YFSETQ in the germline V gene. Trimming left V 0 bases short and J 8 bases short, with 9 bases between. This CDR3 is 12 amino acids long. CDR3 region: CASSLAGDQQYF. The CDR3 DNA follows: TGCGCCAGCAGCTTGGCGGGAGATCAGCAGTACTTC.

The CDR3 protein is CASRGAASYEQYF. The CDR3 nucleotides are TGCGCCAGCAGGGGGGCAGCTTCCTACGAGCAGTACTTC. The genes are TRBV5-1 and TRBJ2-7; possibly TRBD1 for D (6 bases). Germline V lookup: CDR1 SGHRS, CDR2 YFSETQ. CDR3 length: 13 residues. V gave up 5 bases and J gave up 1 base, with 10 bases separating them.

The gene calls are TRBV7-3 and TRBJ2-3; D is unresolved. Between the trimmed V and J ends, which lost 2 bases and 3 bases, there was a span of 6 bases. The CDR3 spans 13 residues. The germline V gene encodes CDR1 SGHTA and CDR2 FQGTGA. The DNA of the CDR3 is TGTGCCAGCAGCTTAGAGATAACAGATACGCAGTATTTT. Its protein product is CASSLEITDTQYF.

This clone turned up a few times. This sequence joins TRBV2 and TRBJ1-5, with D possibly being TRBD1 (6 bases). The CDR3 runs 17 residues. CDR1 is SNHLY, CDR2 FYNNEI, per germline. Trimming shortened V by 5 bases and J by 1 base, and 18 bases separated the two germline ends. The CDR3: CASSRRGGGWSNQPQHF. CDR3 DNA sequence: TGTGCCAGCAGTCGTCGGGGGGGCGGGTGGAGCAATCAGCCCCAGCATTTT.

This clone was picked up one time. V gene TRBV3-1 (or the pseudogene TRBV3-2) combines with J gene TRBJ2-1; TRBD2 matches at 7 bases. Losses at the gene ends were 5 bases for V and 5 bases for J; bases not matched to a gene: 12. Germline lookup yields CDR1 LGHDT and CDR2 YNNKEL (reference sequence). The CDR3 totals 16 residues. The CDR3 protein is CASSSIWWDYNNEQFF. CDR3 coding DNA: TGTGCCAGCAGCTCTATTTGGTGGGACTACAACAATGAGCAGTTCTTC.

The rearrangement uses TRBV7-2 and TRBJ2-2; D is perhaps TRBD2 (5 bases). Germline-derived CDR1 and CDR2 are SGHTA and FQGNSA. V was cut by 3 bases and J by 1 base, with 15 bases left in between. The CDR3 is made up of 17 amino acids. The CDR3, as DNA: TGTGCCAGCAGCTTCGACCCCCGGACTGAGAACACCGGGGAGCTGTTTTTT. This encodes CASSFDPRTENTGELFF.

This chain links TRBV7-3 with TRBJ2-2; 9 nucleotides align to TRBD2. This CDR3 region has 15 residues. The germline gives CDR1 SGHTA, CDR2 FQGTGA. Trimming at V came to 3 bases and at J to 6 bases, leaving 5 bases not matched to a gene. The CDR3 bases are TGTGCCAGCAGCTTCTTAGCGGGAGAGGCCGGGGAGCTGTTTTTT. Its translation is CASSFLAGEAGELFF.

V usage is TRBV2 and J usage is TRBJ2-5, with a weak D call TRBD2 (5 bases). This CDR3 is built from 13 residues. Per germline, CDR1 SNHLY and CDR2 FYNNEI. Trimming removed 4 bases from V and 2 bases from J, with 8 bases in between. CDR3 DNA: TGTGCCAGCAGTGTGCGACTACAAGAGACCCAGTACTTC. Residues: CASSVRLQETQYF.

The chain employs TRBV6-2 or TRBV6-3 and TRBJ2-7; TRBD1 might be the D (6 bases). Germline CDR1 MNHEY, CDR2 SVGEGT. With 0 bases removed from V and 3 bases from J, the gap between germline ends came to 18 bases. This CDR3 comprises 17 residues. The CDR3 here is CASSYSAGAGFGYEQYF. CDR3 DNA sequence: TGTGCCAGCAGTTACTCCGCAGGGGCTGGATTCGGCTACGAGCAGTACTTC.

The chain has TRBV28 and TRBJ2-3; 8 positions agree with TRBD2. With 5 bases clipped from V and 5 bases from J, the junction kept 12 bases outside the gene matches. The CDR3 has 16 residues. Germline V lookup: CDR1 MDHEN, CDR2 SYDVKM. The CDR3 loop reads CASSDRPSGSRDTQYF. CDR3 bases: TGTGCCAGCAGTGACCGCCCTAGCGGGTCCCGAGATACGCAGTATTTT.

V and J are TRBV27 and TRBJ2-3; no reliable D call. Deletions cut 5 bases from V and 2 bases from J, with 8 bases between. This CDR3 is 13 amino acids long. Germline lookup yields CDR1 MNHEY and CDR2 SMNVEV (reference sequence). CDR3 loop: CASSPLATDTQYF. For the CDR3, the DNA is TGTGCCAGCAGTCCTCTGGCCACAGATACGCAGTATTTT.

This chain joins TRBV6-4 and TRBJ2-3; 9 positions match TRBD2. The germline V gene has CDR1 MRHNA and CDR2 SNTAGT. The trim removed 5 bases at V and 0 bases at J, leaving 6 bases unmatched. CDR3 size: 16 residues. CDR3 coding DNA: TGTGCCAGCAGTCCGCTAGCGGGGTCTAGCACAGATACGCAGTATTTT. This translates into CASSPLAGSSTDTQYF.

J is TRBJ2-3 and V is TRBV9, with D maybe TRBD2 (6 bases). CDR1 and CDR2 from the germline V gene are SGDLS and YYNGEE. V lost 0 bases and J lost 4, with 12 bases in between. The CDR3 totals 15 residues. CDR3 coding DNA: TGTGCCAGCAGCGTAGGACCGGGAGAGGCAGATACGCAGTATTTT. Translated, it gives CASSVGPGEADTQYF.

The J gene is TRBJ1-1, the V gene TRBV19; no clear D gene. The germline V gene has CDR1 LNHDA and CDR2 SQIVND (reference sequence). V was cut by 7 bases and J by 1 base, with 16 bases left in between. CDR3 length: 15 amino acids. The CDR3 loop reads CASTHRRVENTEAFF. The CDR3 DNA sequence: TGTGCCAGTACCCATAGGAGGGTGGAGAACACTGAAGCTTTCTTT. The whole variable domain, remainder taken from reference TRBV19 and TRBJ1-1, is DGGITQSPKYLFRKEGQNVTLSCEQNLNHDAMYWYRQDPGQGLRLIYYSQIVNDFQKGDIAEGYSVSREKKESFPLTVTSAQKNPTAFYLCASTHRRVENTEAFFGQGTRLTVV.